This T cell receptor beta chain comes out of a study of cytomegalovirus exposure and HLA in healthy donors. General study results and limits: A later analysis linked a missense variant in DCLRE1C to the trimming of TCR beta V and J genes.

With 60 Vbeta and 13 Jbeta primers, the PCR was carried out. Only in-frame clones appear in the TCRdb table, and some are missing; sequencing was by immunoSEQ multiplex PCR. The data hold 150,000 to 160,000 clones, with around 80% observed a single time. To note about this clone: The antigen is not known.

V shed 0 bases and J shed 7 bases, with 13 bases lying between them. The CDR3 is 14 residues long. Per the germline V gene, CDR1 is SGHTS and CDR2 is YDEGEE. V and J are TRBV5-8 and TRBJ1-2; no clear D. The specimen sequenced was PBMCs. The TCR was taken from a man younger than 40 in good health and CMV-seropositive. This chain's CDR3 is CASSLAPVGGGYTF. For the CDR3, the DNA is TGTGCCAGCAGCTTGGCCCCGGTCGGTGGTGGCTACACCTTC.